The 2 T cell receptor beta chains presented below share a single source sample, sequenced in a study of cytomegalovirus exposure and HLA in healthy donors. The PCR employed 60 Vbeta primers together with 13 Jbeta primers. The assay was immunoSEQ multiplex PCR, and TCRdb's table has in-frame clones only and misses some. The sample consists of over 150,000 clones, more than 70% of them appearing once. Sequenced input: PBMCs. Source of these receptors: a man aged 60 to 75 in good health and CMV-seronegative.

A single count supports this clone. One junction end does not reproduce the germline sequence, and a read error may be involved. This chain uses TRBV7-9 with TRBJ1-1; no definite D call. The CDR3 length is 15 residues. CDR1 SEHNR and CDR2 FQNEAQ come from the germline V gene (reference sequence). This CDR3 reads CSSSLPYRRNTEAFF. The CDR3, as DNA: TGTTCCAGCAGCTTGCCTTATAGAAGAAACACTGAAGCTTTCTTT.

This clone showed up just a few times. The V call is TRBV4-3, the J call TRBJ1-2; no reliable D call. Germline CDR1 LGHNA, CDR2 YSLEER. V lost 0 bases and J lost 3, with 17 bases in between. The CDR3 length is 17 residues. The CDR3 here is CASSQEFAIIPDYGYTF. The CDR3 DNA sequence: TGCGCCAGCAGCCAAGAGTTCGCTATCATCCCCGACTATGGCTACACCTTC.